This T cell receptor beta chain was retrieved from a study of cytomegalovirus exposure and HLA in healthy donors. Looked up from germline, CDR1 is LGHNA and CDR2 is YSLEER. The CDR3 has 18 residues. The junction had 14 bases not matched to a gene; V was cut back by 0 bases and J by 5 bases. The PCR used 60 Vbeta and 13 Jbeta primers. The method was immunoSEQ multiplex PCR; TCRdb's version includes in-frame clones alone and lacks a portion of them. The table lists around 100,000 clones, 75% to 85% of them singletons. The chain links TRBV4-3 to TRBJ2-3, with TRBD2 identical over 7 bases. The TCR was taken from a female donor in good health and CMV-seropositive. Sequencing was carried out using PBMCs. The CDR3 reads CASSQEPPGGVGEDTQYF. Written as DNA, the CDR3 is TGCGCCAGCAGCCAAGAGCCCCCTGGGGGGGTAGGTGAAGATACGCAGTATTTT.